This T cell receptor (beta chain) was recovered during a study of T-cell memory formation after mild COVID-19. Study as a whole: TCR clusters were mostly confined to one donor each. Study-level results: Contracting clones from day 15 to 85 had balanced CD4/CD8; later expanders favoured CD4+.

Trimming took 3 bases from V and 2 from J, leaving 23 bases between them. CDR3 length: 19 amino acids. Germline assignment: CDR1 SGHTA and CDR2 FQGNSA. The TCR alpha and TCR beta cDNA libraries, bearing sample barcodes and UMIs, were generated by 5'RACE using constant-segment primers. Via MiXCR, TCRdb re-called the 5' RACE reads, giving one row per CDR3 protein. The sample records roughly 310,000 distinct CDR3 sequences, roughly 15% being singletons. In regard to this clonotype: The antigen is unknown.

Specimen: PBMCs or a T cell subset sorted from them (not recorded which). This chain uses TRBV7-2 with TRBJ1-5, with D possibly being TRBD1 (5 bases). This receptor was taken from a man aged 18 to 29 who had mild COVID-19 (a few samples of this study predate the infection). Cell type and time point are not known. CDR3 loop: CASSFRPGRPPAGNQPQHF. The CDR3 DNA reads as TGTGCCAGCAGCTTCCGGCCGGGACGTCCGCCCGCGGGCAATCAGCCCCAGCATTTT.